These 13 T cell receptor beta chains were all obtained from the same sample, sequenced in a study of blood T cell repertoires in COVID-19. Profiled with immunoSEQ multiplex PCR; TCRdb holds only in-frame clones, not every one. The data contain around 100,000 clones, roughly 84% of them singletons. Specimen: peripheral blood. Receptors originate from a man aged 55 to 70 with acute or convalescent COVID-19.

This clone was picked up one time. The V and J genes are TRBV30 and TRBJ1-4; 9 bases are a match to TRBD1. The CDR3 length is 14 residues. The V gene end was trimmed by 2 bases and the J gene end by 4 bases; junction bases not matched to a gene: 2. Germline V gives CDR1 GTSNPN, CDR2 SVGIG (reference sequence). CDR3 sequence: CAWSHRGLNEKLFF. CDR3 DNA: TGTGCCTGGAGTCACAGGGGGCTTAATGAAAAACTGTTTTTT.

This CDR3 reads CASSYTSGGNEQFF. CDR3 nucleotides: TGTGCCAGCAGTTACACTAGCGGGGGCAATGAGCAGTTCTTC. This chain uses TRBV27 with TRBJ2-1; 11 bases match TRBD2. Germline lookup yields CDR1 MNHEY and CDR2 SMNVEV (reference sequence). The CDR3 sequence is 14 residues long. The ends lost 4 bases at V and 6 bases at J; junction bases unmatched: 2.

This chain joins TRBV11-2 and TRBJ1-4; 7 positions agree with TRBD1. CDR3 length: 16 amino acids. The germline gives CDR1 SGHAT, CDR2 FQNNGV. The V and J ends lost 6 bases and 5 bases, in that order; junction bases with no gene match: 12. The CDR3 loop is CASRLGTATRNEKLFF. The CDR3, as DNA: TGTGCCAGCAGACTAGGGACAGCCACACGGAATGAAAAACTGTTTTTT.

The gene calls are TRBV13 and TRBJ2-1, with D possibly being TRBD2 (5 bases). V lost 1 base and J 0 bases, leaving 10 bases between the germline ends. This CDR3 has 16 residues. Germline assignment: CDR1 PRHDT and CDR2 FYEKMQ (reference sequence). The CDR3 loop is CASSLDTGNSYNEQFF. For the CDR3, the DNA is TGTGCCAGCAGCTTAGATACGGGAAACTCCTACAATGAGCAGTTCTTC.

V usage is TRBV7-3 and J usage is TRBJ2-2, with a tentative D call TRBD2 (5 bases). Trimming took off 5 bases at V and 6 bases at J, with 25 bases between the two ends. The CDR3 spans 18 residues. The germline gives CDR1 SGHTA, CDR2 FQGTGA. The CDR3 region is CASSPTEMRTVRAGELFF. CDR3 in DNA: TGTGCCAGCAGCCCTACCGAAATGCGGACGGTGAGGGCCGGGGAGCTGTTTTTT.

The chain joins TRBV19 to TRBJ1-1; 9 nucleotides align to TRBD1. The germline CDR1 and CDR2 sequences are LNHDA and SQIVND (reference sequence). The CDR3 sequence is 14 residues long. With V trimmed by 6 bases and J by 4 bases, 6 bases remained unmatched. For the CDR3, the DNA is TGTGCCAGTAGCCTTGGACAGGGGAGCACTGAAGCTTTCTTT. Its protein is CASSLGQGSTEAFF.

This clone was observed a handful of times. The chain links TRBV21-1 to TRBJ2-5; TRBD1 was called by the table and not checked on the DNA. TRBV21-1 is annotated as a pseudogene. The CDR3 extends over 14 amino acids. DNA for the CDR3: TGTGCCAGCAGCAAAGGGACAGTACAAGAGACCCAGTACTTC. Encoded protein: CASSKGTVQETQYF.

This CDR3 is CASSLEQGARGYTF. The CDR3 coding sequence is TGTGCCAGCAGCTTGGAACAGGGGGCCAGAGGCTACACCTTC. This chain links TRBV5-4 with TRBJ1-2; 9 nucleotides line up with TRBD1. J was trimmed by 8 bases and V by 0 bases; bases with no gene match: 5. The CDR3 spans 14 residues. Germline V gene data show CDR1 as SGHNT and CDR2 as YYREEE (reference sequence).

The chain joins TRBV9 to TRBJ1-1; no definite D call. The CDR3 is 14 residues long. Germline loops: CDR1 SGDLS, CDR2 YYNGEE. The V end was cut by 4 bases, the J end by 3 bases, with 13 bases between. The CDR3, as DNA: TGTGCCAGCAGCCCCTTTGACGGAGACACTGAAGCTTTCTTT. Translated: CASSPFDGDTEAFF.

The rearrangement joins TRBV2 to TRBJ1-3; no firm D call. The CDR3 totals 14 residues. Trimming shortened V by 7 bases and J by 4 bases, and 14 bases separated the two germline ends. Germline lookup yields CDR1 SNHLY and CDR2 FYNNEI. The CDR3 DNA follows: TGTGCCAGCACCGACCCGGGTTTGGGAAACACCATATATTTT. Amino acid sequence: CASTDPGLGNTIYF.

This rearrangement joins TRBV30 to TRBJ2-3, with 7 positions matching TRBD1. The CDR3 contains 13 residues. The ends lost 5 bases at V and 8 bases at J; junction bases unmatched: 10. Germline loops: CDR1 GTSNPN, CDR2 SVGIG (reference sequence). CDR3 in DNA: TGTGCCTGGGTCAGGGGACAGACACTTACGCAGTATTTT. Its protein product is CAWVRGQTLTQYF.

The chain couples TRBV5-1 to TRBJ2-2; 7 positions agree with TRBD2. Per the germline V gene, CDR1 is SGHRS and CDR2 is YFSETQ. The CDR3 sequence is 15 residues long. With V trimmed by 0 bases and J by 6 bases, 5 bases remained unmatched. DNA for the CDR3: TGCGCCAGCAGCTTGGTAGTTAGCGGGTCCGGGGAGCTGTTTTTT. It encodes CASSLVVSGSGELFF.

This clone was counted only a few times. The chain carries TRBV5-1 and TRBJ1-5; weak D call: TRBD1 (5 bases). In germline, CDR1 is SGHRS, CDR2 YFSETQ. This CDR3 contains 14 residues. The ends were cut back, 2 bases at V and 6 bases at J, with 12 bases in the middle. The CDR3 DNA follows: TGCGCCAGCAGCTTTAGACAGAAAATTCAGCCCCAGCATTTT. It codes for CASSFRQKIQPQHF.